A single sample gave rise to the 8 T cell receptor beta chains below, sequenced in a study of T cell responses to AZD1222 COVID-19 vaccine. Profiling relied on immunoSEQ multiplex PCR, and the TCRdb table lists in-frame clones only, not all of them. The table lists some 130,000 clones, about 89% of them singletons. Material: peripheral blood, obtained on day 0 of AZD1222 vaccination. These receptors originate from an adult in good health.

This chain joins TRBV7-2 and TRBJ1-2; perhaps TRBD1 as D (5 bases). V shed 6 bases and J shed 8 bases, with 16 bases lying between them. This CDR3 has 13 amino acids. Germline V gene lookup returns CDR1 SGHTA and CDR2 FQGNSA. The CDR3 protein is CASRQAGGDGYTF. The CDR3 nucleotides read TGTGCCAGCAGACAGGCCGGGGGGGACGGCTACACCTTC. The variable domain in full, completed from reference TRBV7-2 and TRBJ1-2, reads GAGVSQSPSNKVTEKGKDVELRCDPISGHTALYWYRQSLGQGLEFLIYFQGNSAPDKSGLPSDRFSAERTGGSVSTLTIQRTQQEDSAVYLCASRQAGGDGYTFGSGTRLTVV.

The chain recombines TRBV4-3 with TRBJ1-5, with TRBD1 identical over 7 bases. CDR3 length: 15 amino acids. V was pared by 1 base and J by 4 bases, with 4 bases of the junction left unmatched. Germline values: CDR1 LGHNA, CDR2 YSLEER. Written as DNA, the CDR3 is TGCGCCAGCAGCCAAGGGACAGGCGATAATCAGCCCCAGCATTTT. This translates into CASSQGTGDNQPQHF.

The CDR3 loop is CASSLVGTGELFF. CDR3 bases: TGCGCCAGCAGCTTGGTGGGCACCGGGGAGCTGTTTTTT. The V gene is TRBV5-1, the J gene TRBJ2-2, with D unresolved. This CDR3 contains 13 residues. In germline, CDR1 is SGHRS, CDR2 YFSETQ. Trimming shortened V by 0 bases and J by 4 bases, and 4 bases separated the two germline ends.

The chain has TRBV5-1 and TRBJ1-1; no reliable D call. The length of the CDR3 is 12 residues. The germline gives CDR1 SGHRS, CDR2 YFSETQ. The V and J ends lost 9 bases and 0 bases respectively, with 9 bases between them. The CDR3 reads CAIWIMNTEAFF. DNA of the CDR3: TGCGCCATCTGGATCATGAACACTGAAGCTTTCTTT.

V is TRBV5-5 and J is TRBJ1-1; D gene unclear. The CDR3 has 12 amino acids. Germline V gene lookup returns CDR1 SGHKS and CDR2 YYEKEE (reference sequence). V shed 4 bases and J shed 4 bases, with 8 bases lying between them. The CDR3 region has the DNA TGTGCCAGCAGCGATAAGGGCACTGAAGCTTTCTTT. Translating gives CASSDKGTEAFF.

V is TRBV7-6 and J is TRBJ1-5, with TRBD1 matching over 7 bases. The CDR3 is made up of 17 amino acids. J gave up 0 bases and V 1 base, and 6 bases lay outside the gene matches. The V gene's germline CDR1 is SGHVS and CDR2 FNYEAQ. The CDR3 is CASSLGHRGRSNQPQHF. CDR3 bases: TGTGCCAGCAGCTTAGGCCACAGGGGTCGTAGCAATCAGCCCCAGCATTTT.

This clone showed up just a few times. CDR3 DNA: TGTGCCAGCAGCGGGACAGGGCTCCACGAGCAGTACTTC. It is translated as CASSGTGLHEQYF. This rearrangement joins TRBV6-5 to TRBJ2-7; 9 bases are a match to TRBD1. The CDR3 contains 13 residues. Trimming at V came to 6 bases and at J to 5 bases, leaving 5 bases not matched to a gene. Germline V gives CDR1 MNHEY, CDR2 SVGAGI.

This chain uses TRBV28 with TRBJ2-7, with 10 bases that match TRBD2. CDR1 MDHEN and CDR2 SYDVKM come from the germline V gene. Germline trimming cut 2 bases from V and 2 bases from J; bases unmatched to any gene: 9. The CDR3 has 17 amino acids. CDR3 amino acids: CASSLLAGERTPYEQYF. In DNA, the CDR3 is TGTGCCAGCAGTTTACTAGCGGGGGAAAGAACCCCCTACGAGCAGTACTTC.